One sample yielded the 23 T cell receptor beta chains listed below, sequenced in a study of cytomegalovirus exposure and HLA in healthy donors. 60 Vbeta and 13 Jbeta primers were used in PCR. Repertoires were generated with immunoSEQ multiplex PCR, while TCRdb's copy carries only in-frame clones and drops some. Counted here are 150,000 to 200,000 clones, 80% to 90% occurring once; the ten biggest clones make up 1.5% to 2%. Sequencing used PBMCs. These receptors were obtained from a man between 18 and 29 years old in good health and CMV-seronegative.

V gene TRBV7-2 combines with J gene TRBJ2-6; D gene ambiguous. The CDR3 extends over 16 amino acids. With 1 base removed from V and 0 bases from J, the gap between germline ends came to 7 bases. From germline, CDR1 is SGHTA and CDR2 FQGNSA. CDR3 in DNA: TGTGCCAGCAGCTTAGGCGGTAGCTCTGGGGCCAACGTCCTGACTTTC. The encoded protein is CASSLGGSSGANVLTF.

This clone was counted between two and nine times. CDR3 region: CASSSRTGGYETQYF. As DNA, the CDR3 is TGTGCCAGCAGCTCCCGGACAGGGGGCTACGAGACCCAGTACTTC. V and J are TRBV7-8 and TRBJ2-5; 11 bases fit TRBD1. This CDR3 spans 15 amino acids. The V gene end was trimmed by 4 bases and the J gene end by 5 bases; junction bases not matched to a gene: 6. CDR1 and CDR2 (germline): SGHVS, FQNEAQ.

About this clone itself: The same CDR3 can be traced to other DNA sequences in this sample. The genes are TRBV9 and TRBJ1-1, with a weak D call TRBD1 (5 bases). CDR1 is SGDLS, CDR2 YYNGEE, per germline. V gave up 0 bases and J gave up 2 bases, with 8 bases separating them. The CDR3 sequence is 14 residues long. The CDR3 region has the DNA TGTGCCAGCAGCGTAGGGAGGGGAAACACTGAAGCTTTCTTT. Translated: CASSVGRGNTEAFF.

V usage is TRBV5-1 and J usage is TRBJ2-1, with 7 bases fitting TRBD2. Unmatched junction bases numbered 10, after V lost 4 bases and J lost 3 bases. Germline-derived CDR1 and CDR2 are SGHRS and YFSETQ. The CDR3 loop spans 16 amino acids. The CDR3 DNA reads TGCGCCAGCAGCCACGGACTAGTCTATATCTACAATGAGCAGTTCTTC. Translation: CASSHGLVYIYNEQFF.

This clone showed up just once. V usage is TRBV5-1 and J usage is TRBJ1-2, with unresolved D. Trimming took 3 bases from V and 5 from J, leaving 8 bases between them. Looked up from germline, CDR1 is SGHRS and CDR2 is YFSETQ. The CDR3 consists of 12 residues. The CDR3 bases are TGCGCCAGCAGCTCGGGTCGGTATGGCTACACCTTC. Its translation: CASSSGRYGYTF.

This chain connects TRBV25-1 to TRBJ2-3; 10 bases agree with TRBD1. CDR1 is MGHDK, CDR2 SYGVNS, per germline. Unmatched junction bases numbered 5, after V lost 6 bases and J lost 2 bases. CDR3 length: 15 residues. This chain's CDR3 is CASSQTGGLTDTQYF. CDR3 DNA sequence: TGTGCCAGCAGCCAGACAGGGGGCCTCACAGATACGCAGTATTTT.

The genes are TRBV7-3 and TRBJ2-3; D unresolved. Germline lookup yields CDR1 SGHTA and CDR2 FQGTGA. The ends were cut back, 4 bases at V and 0 bases at J, with 11 bases in the middle. The CDR3 sequence is 15 residues long. The CDR3 spells CASSSHSTSTDTQYF. The CDR3, as DNA: TGTGCCAGCAGCTCGCATTCTACTAGCACAGATACGCAGTATTTT.

This chain links TRBV20-1 with TRBJ2-7; 8 nucleotides align to TRBD1. There are 11 residues in the CDR3. CDR1 is DFQATT and CDR2 is SNEGSKA in the germline V gene (reference sequence). V shed 6 bases, J shed 6 bases, and the junction held 4 bases outside the gene matches. The CDR3 loop is CSADREAEQYF. In DNA, the CDR3 is TGCAGTGCGGACAGGGAAGCCGAGCAGTACTTC.

This chain joins TRBV28 and TRBJ1-1; maybe TRBD1 (6 bases). Trimming removed 5 bases from V and 4 bases from J, with 20 bases in between. Germline V gene lookup returns CDR1 MDHEN and CDR2 SYDVKM. The CDR3 has 16 amino acids. DNA of the CDR3: TGTGCCAGCAGTCTGAGACAGGCCCAAGGGGCCACTGAAGCTTTCTTT. It yields the protein CASSLRQAQGATEAFF. The full variable domain, in which reference TRBV28 and TRBJ1-1 provide the parts outside the CDR3, is DVKVTQSSRYLVKRTGEKVFLECVQDMDHENMFWYRQDPGLGLRLIYFSYDVKMKEKGDIPEGYSVSREKKERFSLILESASTNQTSMYLCASSLRQAQGATEAFFGQGTRLTVV.

The genes are TRBV6-1 and TRBJ1-2; no definite D call. Germline V gene sequence: CDR1 MNHNS, CDR2 SASEGT. V was pared by 8 bases and J by 6 bases, with 10 bases between. The CDR3 extends over 11 amino acids. CDR3 nucleotides: TGTGCCAGCCTCCGGGAGAATGGCTACACCTTC. It translates to CASLRENGYTF.

This clone was picked up one time. Other nucleotide sequences in the sample specify the same CDR3. CDR3 in DNA: TGTGCCAGCAGCTTGCCACAGGGGCGAGAGACCCAGTACTTC. Encoded protein: CASSLPQGRETQYF. The gene calls are TRBV7-9 and TRBJ2-5; TRBD1 matches at 7 bases. The CDR3 consists of 14 residues. V trimming: 3 bases; J trimming: 4 bases; junction bases outside the gene matches: 5. Germline V CDR1 and CDR2: SEHNR, FQNEAQ (reference sequence). Combining the CDR3 with reference TRBV7-9 and TRBJ2-5 gives the whole variable domain DTGVSQNPRHKITKRGQNVTFRCDPISEHNRLYWYRQTLGQGPEFLTYFQNEAQLEKSRLLSDRFSAERPKGSFSTLEIQRTEQGDSAMYLCASSLPQGRETQYFGPGTRLLVL.

The chain employs TRBV6-6 and TRBJ1-6; D gene ambiguous. Germline assignment: CDR1 MNHNY and CDR2 SVGAGI (reference sequence). Trimming took off 7 bases at V and 0 bases at J, with 13 bases between the two ends. CDR3 length equals 16 residues. The CDR3 coding sequence is TGTGCCAGCAACGGACGGGGAAGCTCCTATAATTCACCCCTCCACTTT. It yields the protein CASNGRGSSYNSPLHF.

This chain joins TRBV18 and TRBJ2-7; D might be TRBD2 (5 bases). From germline, CDR1 is KGHSH and CDR2 LQKENI. This CDR3 spans 13 amino acids. V lost 3 bases to trimming and J lost 1 base, with 7 bases between them. The CDR3 is CASSPGVSYEQYF. The CDR3 nucleotides are TGTGCCAGCTCACCCGGGGTATCCTACGAGCAGTACTTC.

The rearrangement links TRBV6-6 to TRBJ2-2; 14 positions match TRBD2. Germline V gene lookup returns CDR1 MNHNY and CDR2 SVGAGI (reference sequence). The CDR3 is made up of 16 amino acids. The V and J ends lost 7 bases and 6 bases, in that order; junction bases with no gene match: 7. DNA of the CDR3: TGTGCCAGCAACCCTAGGGGACTAGCGGGGGCCGGGGAGCTGTTTTTT. It yields the protein CASNPRGLAGAGELFF.

This clone showed up just a few times. This rearrangement joins TRBV21-1 to TRBJ2-3; TRBD2, the table's D call, was not compared with the DNA. TRBV21-1 is designated a pseudogene. This CDR3 is 17 amino acids long. The CDR3 loop is CASSLPSRPTFTDTQYF. The DNA of the CDR3 is TGTGCCAGCAGCTTACCTAGTCGCCCAACCTTCACAGATACGCAGTATTTT.

The V and J genes are TRBV5-5 and TRBJ2-1, with 8 bases lining up with TRBD2. There are 15 residues in the CDR3. The V and J ends lost 6 bases and 7 bases, in that order; junction bases with no gene match: 12. The V gene's germline CDR1 is SGHKS and CDR2 YYEKEE (reference sequence). The CDR3 sequence is CASNVGSGSRNEQFF. CDR3 in DNA: TGTGCCAGCAACGTCGGGAGCGGGAGTAGGAATGAGCAGTTCTTC. Supplemented by reference TRBV5-5 and TRBJ2-1, the full variable domain reads DAGVTQSPTHLIKTRGQQVTLRCSPISGHKSVSWYQQVLGQGPQFIFQYYEKEERGRGNFPDRFSARQFPNYSSELNVNALLLGDSALYLCASNVGSGSRNEQFFGPGTRLTVL.

In its sample, this clone was seen once. The genes are TRBV29-1 and TRBJ2-7; 7 bases are shared with TRBD2. Per the germline V gene, CDR1 is SQVTM and CDR2 is ANQGSEA. V dropped 4 bases and J dropped 0; count of bases not matched to a gene: 3. CDR3 length: 13 amino acids. The CDR3 DNA sequence: TGCAGCGTTGCGGCTAGCGGCTCCTACGAGCAGTACTTC. This gives the protein CSVAASGSYEQYF.

This clone was observed once. The rearrangement joins TRBV5-6 to TRBJ1-4, with 7 bases matching TRBD1. The CDR3 runs to 15 residues. Germline values: CDR1 SGHDT, CDR2 YYEEEE. The ends lost 4 bases at V and 3 bases at J; junction bases unmatched: 6. This chain's CDR3 is CASSDPGQPNEKLFF. Here the CDR3 DNA reads TGTGCCAGCAGCGATCCGGGACAGCCTAATGAAAAACTGTTTTTT.

The genes are TRBV9 and TRBJ2-2; 7 nucleotides agree with TRBD2. CDR1 is SGDLS and CDR2 is YYNGEE in the germline V gene. Trimming cost V 1 base and J 5 bases; bases outside gene matches: 5. The CDR3 spans 15 residues. This CDR3 is CASSVLAERTGELFF. DNA of the CDR3: TGTGCCAGCAGCGTACTAGCGGAACGAACCGGGGAGCTGTTTTTT.

This rearrangement joins TRBV5-1 to TRBJ1-1; maybe TRBD1 (5 bases). The V end lost 4 bases, the J end lost 1 base, and 14 bases lay between the germline ends. CDR1 is SGHRS, CDR2 YFSETQ, per germline. The CDR3 consists of 15 residues. This CDR3 reads CASSPRLTENTEAFF. As DNA, the CDR3 is TGCGCCAGCAGCCCCCGATTGACAGAGAACACTGAAGCTTTCTTT.

Regarding this clone: Since the CDR3 does not end with the conserved phenylalanine or tryptophan, this likely comes from a read error. It is unclear where the CDR3 begins or ends on the DNA, so no DNA is shown, and the CDR3 is as TCRdb lists it. The genes are TRBV10-3 and TRBJ2-4; the table's D call, TRBD1, was not checked against the DNA. Termini included, the CDR3 measures 8 amino acids. CDR1 ENHRY and CDR2 SYGVKD come from the germline V gene. The CDR3: CAIIGDGS.

The CDR3 loop is CASSYLNRGHEAFF. Written as DNA, the CDR3 is TGTGCCAGCAGTTACCTCAACCGGGGACATGAAGCTTTCTTT. The chain uses TRBV6-5 and TRBJ1-1; D is perhaps TRBD1 (6 bases). Germline CDR1 reads MNHEY; CDR2 reads SVGAGI. V was pared by 2 bases and J by 7 bases, with 14 bases between. The CDR3 totals 14 residues.

V is TRBV28 and J is TRBJ2-7, with 9 nucleotides matching TRBD1. Per the germline V gene, CDR1 is MDHEN and CDR2 is SYDVKM. The CDR3 runs to 12 residues. Trimming took 9 bases from V and 6 from J; bases not matched to a gene: 6. CDR3 region: CASEQGASEQYF. The CDR3 nucleotides read TGTGCCAGTGAACAGGGGGCCAGCGAGCAGTACTTC.